What follows are 19 T cell receptor beta chains derived from one specimen sequenced in a study of blood T cells in healthy people across ages. Sample-barcoded 5' priming and a J-beta primer mix drove a second PCR of roughly 6 to 12 cycles. TCRdb called the 5' RACE reads again in MiXCR, with one record for every CDR3 protein. The table lists 600,000 or so distinct CDR3 sequences, around 48% of them singletons. The specimen was blood. These receptors all stem from an elderly man in good health.

Ten or more counts support this clonotype. The V gene is TRBV15, the J gene TRBJ2-3, with TRBD2 matching 9 bases. From germline, CDR1 is LNHNV and CDR2 YYDKDF (reference sequence). This CDR3 region has 15 residues. V was clipped by 5 bases and J by 2 bases; unmatched bases: 5. CDR3 protein: CATSLQRGDTDTQYF. In nucleotides, the CDR3 is TGTGCCACCAGCCTCCAGCGGGGGGACACAGATACGCAGTATTTT.

The chain is built from TRBV6-2 or TRBV6-3 and TRBJ2-5, with D maybe TRBD2 (6 bases). The CDR3 contains 15 residues. V lost 1 base to trimming and J lost 11 bases, with 20 bases between them. Germline V gene lookup returns CDR1 MNHEY and CDR2 SVGEGT. As DNA, the CDR3 is TGTGCCAGCAGTTACTGGCGGGAACGGTCCAATGAGCAGTACTTC. Its translation: CASSYWRERSNEQYF.

This clonotype has only one observation. V and J are TRBV28 and TRBJ2-5, with 7 nucleotides matching TRBD1. Looked up from germline, CDR1 is MDHEN and CDR2 is SYDVKM. With V trimmed by 3 bases and J by 0 bases, 7 bases remained unmatched. CDR3 length equals 16 residues. The CDR3 DNA sequence: TGTGCCAGCAGTTTGTACGACAGGGCCAACCAAGAGACCCAGTACTTC. Amino acids: CASSLYDRANQETQYF. The whole variable domain, filled in from reference TRBV28 and TRBJ2-5, reads DVKVTQSSRYLVKRTGEKVFLECVQDMDHENMFWYRQDPGLGLRLIYFSYDVKMKEKGDIPEGYSVSREKKERFSLILESASTNQTSMYLCASSLYDRANQETQYFGPGTRLLVL.

The chain carries TRBV15 and TRBJ1-1; 8 nucleotides match TRBD1. With V trimmed by 5 bases and J by 7 bases, 6 bases remained unmatched. The V gene's germline CDR1 is LNHNV and CDR2 YYDKDF (reference sequence). The CDR3 length is 13 residues. CDR3 in amino acids: CATSPSGQGEAFF. For the CDR3, the DNA is TGTGCCACCAGCCCATCCGGACAGGGTGAAGCTTTCTTT. Together with reference TRBV15 and TRBJ1-1, the CDR3 gives the full variable domain: DAMVIQNPRYQVTQFGKPVTLSCSQTLNHNVMYWYQQKSSQAPKLLFHYYDKDFNNEADTPDNFQSRRPNTSFCFLDIRSPGLGDTAMYLCATSPSGQGEAFFGQGTRLTVV.

The chain employs TRBV6-6 and TRBJ2-7; 9 bases line up with TRBD2. The V gene's germline CDR1 is MNHNY and CDR2 SVGAGI (reference sequence). The CDR3 loop spans 14 amino acids. V gave up 7 bases and J gave up 2 bases; unmatched junction bases: 6. CDR3 sequence reads: CASTAGGIPYEQYF. The CDR3, as DNA: TGTGCCAGCACCGCGGGGGGGATTCCCTACGAGCAGTACTTC.

This clonotype was counted only a few times. This chain joins TRBV20-1 and TRBJ2-3; no clear D gene. The CDR3 totals 11 residues. V lost 6 bases and J 7 bases, leaving 11 bases between the germline ends. Germline assignment: CDR1 DFQATT and CDR2 SNEGSKA (reference sequence). The CDR3 reads CSAKPQNTQYF. In DNA, the CDR3 is TGCAGTGCCAAACCGCAGAATACGCAGTATTTT.

The gene calls are TRBV20-1 and TRBJ2-3; tentative D call: TRBD2 (7 bases). The CDR3 covers 14 residues. Germline lookup yields CDR1 DFQATT and CDR2 SNEGSKA (reference sequence). The V and J ends lost 2 bases and 6 bases respectively, with 15 bases between them. The CDR3 nucleotides read TGCAGTGCTAGACGGGGGGCAAGGCTCGATACGCAGTATTTT. Translation: CSARRGARLDTQYF.

This CDR3 reads CASSYFVGSGARDTQYF. The DNA for the CDR3 is TGTGCCAGCAGTTACTTCGTTGGTAGCGGGGCTCGCGATACGCAGTATTTT. The chain couples TRBV6-2 or TRBV6-3 to TRBJ2-3; 8 bases map to TRBD2. Trimming cost V 1 base and J 6 bases; bases outside gene matches: 12. The CDR3 contains 17 residues. Germline lookup yields CDR1 MNHEY and CDR2 SVGEGT.

This clonotype was seen a few times. This may stem from a read error, because a much larger clone lies one nucleotide away. V gene TRBV6-6 combines with J gene TRBJ2-1; possibly TRBD2 for D (6 bases). The CDR3 runs to 15 residues. Germline-derived CDR1 and CDR2 are MNHNY and SVGAGI (reference sequence). CDR3 in amino acids: CTSSYSGEASDEQFF. The CDR3 DNA reads as TGTACCAGCAGTTACTCGGGGGAGGCCTCGGATGAGCAGTTCTTC.

This clonotype was recorded a few times. The V call is TRBV29-1, the J call TRBJ2-7; perhaps TRBD2 as D (6 bases). The V and J ends lost 4 bases and 0 bases respectively, with 10 bases between them. The CDR3 is 13 amino acids. Germline values: CDR1 SQVTM, CDR2 ANQGSEA. The chain's CDR3 is CSVVDGSSYEQYF. CDR3 DNA sequence: TGCAGCGTTGTTGACGGGAGCTCCTACGAGCAGTACTTC.

CDR3 amino acids: CASSYGLANVNEQFF. The CDR3 region has the DNA TGTGCCAGCAGCTACGGACTAGCTAATGTCAATGAGCAGTTCTTC. This chain links TRBV7-2 with TRBJ2-1; 8 bases match TRBD2. The CDR3 runs 15 residues. V lost 4 bases to trimming and J lost 6 bases; unmatched junction nucleotides: 8. Germline CDR1 reads SGHTA; CDR2 reads FQGNSA. Based on the CDR3 plus reference TRBV7-2 and TRBJ2-1, the full variable domain is GAGVSQSPSNKVTEKGKDVELRCDPISGHTALYWYRQSLGQGLEFLIYFQGNSAPDKSGLPSDRFSAERTGGSVSTLTIQRTQQEDSAVYLCASSYGLANVNEQFFGPGTRLTVL.

The gene calls are TRBV20-1 and TRBJ1-5; TRBD1 is a possible D gene (6 bases). V was shortened by 1 base and J by 6 bases, with 13 bases between the two germline ends. Germline-derived CDR1 and CDR2 are DFQATT and SNEGSKA (reference sequence). The CDR3 sequence is 14 residues long. CDR3 residues: CSARGSGDFQPQHF. CDR3 in DNA: TGCAGTGCTAGAGGTTCAGGGGATTTTCAGCCCCAGCATTTT.

V usage is TRBV11-1 and J usage is TRBJ2-5; D may be TRBD2 (6 bases). V was pared by 4 bases and J by 5 bases, with 17 bases between. Germline V gene lookup returns CDR1 SGHAT and CDR2 FQDESV (reference sequence). The CDR3 covers 15 residues. CDR3 bases: TGTGCCAGCAGCTACAGTTCGGGTCGGGGGGAGACCCAGTACTTC. Protein: CASSYSSGRGETQYF.

The chain combines TRBV7-6 with TRBJ2-1; D perhaps matches TRBD1 (6 bases). Germline V lookup: CDR1 SGHVS, CDR2 FNYEAQ. Trimming cost V 1 base and J 6 bases, with 25 bases left between them. The CDR3 loop spans 19 amino acids. Written as DNA, the CDR3 is TGTGCCAGCAGCTTAGTTGATTCCCCCGGACAGATCGTTATCAATGAGCAGTTCTTC. It encodes CASSLVDSPGQIVINEQFF.

The V and J genes are TRBV5-5 and TRBJ2-1; no clear D gene. Germline V lookup: CDR1 SGHKS, CDR2 YYEKEE (reference sequence). Trimming pared 3 bases from V and 5 bases from J, leaving 6 bases between. The CDR3 runs to 12 residues. The CDR3 bases are TGTGCCAGCAGCTGGGGTCACAATGAGCAGTTCTTC. This encodes CASSWGHNEQFF. The whole variable domain, remainder taken from reference TRBV5-5 and TRBJ2-1, is DAGVTQSPTHLIKTRGQQVTLRCSPISGHKSVSWYQQVLGQGPQFIFQYYEKEERGRGNFPDRFSARQFPNYSSELNVNALLLGDSALYLCASSWGHNEQFFGPGTRLTVL.

The gene calls are TRBV3-1 and TRBJ2-2; 7 bases are a match to TRBD1. Germline V gene data show CDR1 as LGHDT and CDR2 as YNNKEL (reference sequence). The CDR3 spans 16 residues. With V trimmed by 3 bases and J by 1 base, 5 bases remained unmatched. The CDR3 region has the DNA TGTGCCAGCAGCCAGTTTAGGACAGGGAACACCGGGGAGCTGTTTTTT. Encoded protein: CASSQFRTGNTGELFF.

This clonotype was seen at least ten times. This rearrangement joins TRBV6-6 to TRBJ2-7; 11 bases are a match to TRBD1. This CDR3 spans 14 amino acids. Trimming removed 5 bases from V and 5 bases from J; junction bases left unmatched: 5. The germline V gene encodes CDR1 MNHNY and CDR2 SVGAGI (reference sequence). The CDR3 spells CASSRDRGANEQYF. DNA of the CDR3: TGTGCCAGCAGTCGGGACAGGGGGGCCAACGAGCAGTACTTC.

The chain recombines TRBV12-3 or TRBV12-4 with TRBJ2-4; 7 bases are a match to TRBD2. V shed 2 bases, J shed 1 base, and the junction held 8 bases outside the gene matches. This CDR3 spans 17 amino acids. This chain's CDR3 is CASSLWGGPQAKNIQYF. As DNA, the CDR3 is TGTGCCAGCAGTTTATGGGGGGGACCTCAGGCCAAAAACATTCAGTACTTC.

This clonotype was seen ten or more times. V and J are TRBV28 and TRBJ2-3; tentatively, D is TRBD1 or TRBD2 (6 bases each). Germline loops: CDR1 MDHEN, CDR2 SYDVKM. Trimming removed 5 bases at V and 6 bases at J, with 24 bases between. The length of the CDR3 is 17 residues. The CDR3 region is CASSLGGGGQFHDTQYF. The CDR3 nucleotides are TGTGCCAGCAGTCTGGGAGGAGGTGGACAGTTTCACGATACGCAGTATTTT.